These T cell receptor beta chains were read from a single sample in a study of blood T cell repertoires in COVID-19. The data were produced by immunoSEQ multiplex PCR, yet TCRdb's version contains in-frame clones alone and is incomplete. The data show over 350,000 clones, 86% seen once. Sequencing was done on a sample of peripheral blood. Every receptor here comes from a woman aged 25 to 39 with active or convalescent COVID-19. Each CDR3 is given with its conserved first and last residue. The D gene is left open where the match is weak. For some rows the clone size is stated as once, few or many, or as a class when expanded; others skip it.

-	-	TRBJ2-1	TRBV27	TGTGCCAGCAGTTGGCAGTTATCCTACAATGAGCAGTTCTTC	CASSWQLSYNEQFF
-	-	TRBJ2-7	TRBV7-9	TGTGCCAGCAGCTTAGAGGGCGGGACCTTCTCCTACGAGCAGTACTTC	CASSLEGGTFSYEQYF
-	TRBD1	TRBJ1-2	TRBV18	TGTGCCAGCTCACTGGGACAGGGGGATGGCTACACCTTC	CASSLGQGDGYTF
-	-	TRBJ1-1	TRBV7-9	TGTGCCAGCAGCTTAGCCGGAGAGGCCACTGAAGCTTTCTTT	CASSLAGEATEAFF
-	TRBD1	TRBJ2-7	TRBV19	TGTGCCAGTACCCCGCGGGACAGGGTGTACGAGCAGTACTTC	CASTPRDRVYEQYF
few	-	TRBJ1-1	TRBV2	TGTGCCAGCAGTTCAAAACAGGGCCTTGAAGCTTTCTTT	CASSSKQGLEAFF
once	-	TRBJ2-7	TRBV11-1	TGTGCCAGCAGCTTAGCCGACTCGCCTACCTACGAGCAGTACTTC	CASSLADSPTYEQYF
-	-	TRBJ2-2	TRBV19	TGTGCCTCCGAGGGGGCCGGGGAGCTGTTTTTT	CASEGAGELFF
-	TRBD2	TRBJ2-7	TRBV4-1	TGCGCCAGCAGCCAGAGCGGGGCTGGCTCCTACGAGCAGTACTTC	CASSQSGAGSYEQYF
-	-	TRBJ2-3	TRBV3-1/TRBV3-2	TGTGCCAGCAGCCCTCTGCGAGACAGCTTTTTAGATACGCAGTATTTT	CASSPLRDSFLDTQYF
-	-	TRBJ2-5	TRBV11-3	TGTGCCAGCAGCCGCTGGGGGGACGAGACCCAGTACTTC	CASSRWGDETQYF
-	-	TRBJ1-1	TRBV7-9	TGTGCCAGCAGCCTAGAACAGGGATACACTGAAGCTTTCTTT	CASSLEQGYTEAFF
-	-	TRBJ1-1	TRBV2	TGTGCCAGCGTCCAGGGTCGAGAAGCTTTCTTT	CASVQGREAFF
-	-	TRBJ2-7	TRBV6-5	TGTGCCAGCAGTTACTCCAGGGAAAAAACCTACGAGCAGTACTTC	CASSYSREKTYEQYF
-	TRBD1	TRBJ2-6	TRBV5-1	TGCGCCAGCAGCTACTTGACAGGGTCTGGGGCCAACGTCCTGACTTTC	CASSYLTGSGANVLTF
-	-	TRBJ1-4	TRBV11-2	TGTGCCAGCAGCGCCTACCTGGAGACTAATGAAAAACTGTTTTTT	CASSAYLETNEKLFF
few	-	TRBJ2-7	TRBV7-2	TGTGCCAGCAGCAGACTAGTGAACGAGCAGTACTTC	CASSRLVNEQYF
-	-	TRBJ1-2	TRBV5-1	TGCGCCAGCAGCTTGGATGTAGGGGAAGGCTATGGCTACACCTTC	CASSLDVGEGYGYTF
-	-	TRBJ1-5	TRBV10-3	TGTGCCATCAGTGACGCAGGTAGCAATCAGCCCCAGCATTTT	CAISDAGSNQPQHF
-	-	TRBJ1-1	TRBV4-2	TGTGCCAGCAGCCAAGATTGGGAGAGCCTTTCTCAGAACACTGAAGCTTTCTTT	CASSQDWESLSQNTEAFF
-	-	TRBJ2-4	TRBV7-8	TGTGCCAGCAGCTTAGGTCTAGCCAAAAACATTCAGTACTTC	CASSLGLAKNIQYF
once	TRBD1	TRBJ1-5	TRBV6-6	TGTGCCAGCGGGACAGGGAGGCATCAGCCCCAGCATTTT	CASGTGRHQPQHF
-	-	TRBJ2-3	TRBV5-1	TGCGCCAGCAGCTTGGGGTCTAGCAACTCCCCCCGCCACACAGATACGCAGTATTTT	CASSLGSSNSPRHTDTQYF
-	TRBD2	TRBJ2-3	TRBV15	TGTGCCACCTTAGGACTAGCGGGGCCTCCTTACTATACGCAGTATTTT	CATLGLAGPPYYTQYF
-	-	TRBJ1-1	TRBV3-1/TRBV3-2	TGTGCCAGCAGCCAAGAAAATGCAGGGGCTGAAGCTTTCTTT	CASSQENAGAEAFF
-	TRBD1	TRBJ1-2	TRBV5-1	TGCGCCAGCAGCTCGGGACAGGGTTACGGCTACACCTTC	CASSSGQGYGYTF
-	-	TRBJ2-4	TRBV29-1	TGCAGCGTAAAGACGGGAGCCAAAAACATTCAGTACTTC	CSVKTGAKNIQYF
-	-	TRBJ1-3	TRBV4-1	TGCGCCAGCAGCCAAGGCGCGAGGGCGCGTGGAAACACCATATATTTT	CASSQGARARGNTIYF
-	-	TRBJ1-1	TRBV4-1	TGCGCCAGCAGCCAATCGACAGGAATTAACACTGAAGCTTTCTTT	CASSQSTGINTEAFF
few	TRBD1	TRBJ2-7	TRBV6-5	TGTGCCAGCAGTTACAGTAGGAGACAGGGTTACGAGCAGTACTTC	CASSYSRRQGYEQYF
-	-	TRBJ1-5	TRBV7-2	TGTGCCAGCAGCTTCTATTGGTCCCATGATCAGCCCCAGCATTTT	CASSFYWSHDQPQHF
-	-	TRBJ2-7	TRBV18	TGTGCCAGCTCACCGAGGGACACCTACGAGCAGTACTTC	CASSPRDTYEQYF
-	-	TRBJ1-5	TRBV23-1	TGCGCCAGCACTCGGGGGGAGGGGGATCAGCCCCAGCATTTT	CASTRGEGDQPQHF
-	TRBD1	TRBJ2-1	TRBV3-1/TRBV3-2	TGTGCCAGCAGCCCCTCTGGGACAGGGGCCTACAATGAGCAGTTCTTC	CASSPSGTGAYNEQFF
-	-	TRBJ1-1	TRBV10-2	TGCGCCAGCAGTGGATGGGCAGAGTTGAACACTGAAGCTTTCTTT	CASSGWAELNTEAFF
-	-	TRBJ2-3	TRBV5-8	TGTGCCAGCAGCTTGTACGGAGGGGAAACAGATACGCAGTATTTT	CASSLYGGETDTQYF
-	-	TRBJ1-4	TRBV6-5	TGTGCCAGCACCAGAACAGGGTCGGGAAATGAAAAACTGTTTTTT	CASTRTGSGNEKLFF
-	-	TRBJ1-5	TRBV18	TGTGCCAGCTCACCTTTACATAGCAATCAGCCCCAGCATTTT	CASSPLHSNQPQHF
-	-	TRBJ1-4	TRBV27	TGTGCCTCTGGGCAGGCATATAATGAAAAACTGTTTTTT	CASGQAYNEKLFF
-	-	TRBJ1-4	TRBV19	TGTGCCAGTAGTATAGAACAATACAGGGTTGAAGGGTTCGTTGAAAAACTGTTTTTT	CASSIEQYRVEGFVEKLFF
-	TRBD1	TRBJ1-4	TRBV7-9	TGTGCCAGCAGCTCTCCCCGGGACAGGGCGGAAAAACTGTTTTTT	CASSSPRDRAEKLFF
-	TRBD2	TRBJ2-3	TRBV6-4	TGTGCCAGCAGTGACTCTCCCGGCGGGAGACAGTATTTT	CASSDSPGGRQYF
-	TRBD2	TRBJ2-3	TRBV5-1	TGCGCCAGCAGGAAAGGGGCTAGCGGGAGAACAGATACGCAGTATTTT	CASRKGASGRTDTQYF
-	-	TRBJ2-5	TRBV10-3	TGTGCCATTCAGGGGTCCGAAGAGACCCAGTACTTC	CAIQGSEETQYF
-	-	TRBJ1-1	TRBV6-5	TGTGCCAGCATCGGACAGTTGAACACTGAAGCTTTCTTT	CASIGQLNTEAFF
-	-	TRBJ1-2	TRBV3-1/TRBV3-2	TGTGCCAGCAGCCAACCACAGTACTATGGCTACACCTTC	CASSQPQYYGYTF
-	-	TRBJ1-2	TRBV9	TGTGCCAGCAGCGTCAACCTAAACTATGGCTACACCTTC	CASSVNLNYGYTF
once	-	TRBJ1-1	TRBV7-8	TGTGCCAGCAGCTTCATAGCAGGACAGAACACTGAAGCTTTCTTT	CASSFIAGQNTEAFF
-	TRBD1	TRBJ1-4	TRBV7-8	TGTGCCAGCAGCCATGGACAGGGAGGTGAAAAACTGTTTTTT	CASSHGQGGEKLFF
-	-	TRBJ2-3	TRBV5-4	TGTGCCAGCAGCTTGTTTTACGGGAATCCAGATACGCAGTATTTT	CASSLFYGNPDTQYF
-	TRBD1	TRBJ2-3	TRBV7-9	TGTGCCAGCAGTTTTCGACAGGGAATATCCACAGATACGCAGTATTTT	CASSFRQGISTDTQYF
-	-	TRBJ1-2	TRBV3-1/TRBV3-2	TGTGCCAGCAGCCAAGCGGAGGGAGGCTATGGCTACACCTTC	CASSQAEGGYGYTF
many	TRBD1	TRBJ1-5	TRBV27	TGTGCCAGCAGTTTTACAGGGGGCCCTCAGCCCCAGCATTTT	CASSFTGGPQPQHF